This T cell receptor (beta chain) was profiled in a study of cytomegalovirus exposure and HLA in healthy donors. V lost 0 bases and J lost 8, with 12 bases in between. Germline V gene sequence: CDR1 MNHEY, CDR2 SVGAGI. The CDR3 runs to 14 residues. It was with 60 Vbeta and 13 Jbeta primers that the PCR ran. Clones were sequenced by immunoSEQ multiplex PCR, and TCRdb holds only the in-frame ones, with some missing. The sample records approximately 110,000 clones, 67% being singletons. This clone was seen only a few times. This TCR came from a man aged 18 to 29 in good health and CMV-seropositive. The chain has TRBV6-5 and TRBJ2-3; possible D gene TRBD2, 6 bases. Sequencing was carried out using PBMCs. The CDR3 protein is CASSYSPGECTQYF. Written as DNA, the CDR3 is TGTGCCAGCAGTTACTCTCCGGGGGAATGTACGCAGTATTTT.